This T cell receptor (beta chain) was captured in a study of cytomegalovirus exposure and HLA in healthy donors. V lost 5 bases and J lost 0, with 11 bases in between. Germline CDR1 and CDR2: MNHEY and SMNVEV (reference sequence). The CDR3 covers 15 residues. Profiling relied on immunoSEQ multiplex PCR, and the TCRdb table lists in-frame clones only, not all of them. The sample includes 230,000 or so clones, about 86% of them seen just once. This sequence was found in a woman aged 18-29 years in good health and CMV-seronegative. The sequenced sample was PBMCs. This sequence joins TRBV27 and TRBJ1-3, with a weak D call TRBD1 (5 bases). CDR3 amino acids: CASSADRNSGNTIYF. CDR3 in DNA: TGTGCCAGCAGTGCCGACAGAAACTCTGGAAACACCATATATTTT.